This TCR beta chain is from a study of radiation and T cells in renal cell carcinoma. Findings and caveats of the study: In blood, top tumor clones expanded by 2 weeks, shrinking by 4.

This CDR3 comprises 14 residues. Germline loops: CDR1 SGHVS, CDR2 FQNEAQ. The V and J ends lost 2 bases and 3 bases respectively, with 11 bases between them. Method: immunoSEQ multiplex PCR; TCRdb's copy keeps in-frame clones and lacks some. The sample lists about 130,000 clones, roughly 91% occurring once. Sample time point: blood 2 weeks post-SBRT. As to treatment: 15 Gy SBRT to primary tumor, nephrectomy 4 weeks later. This clone was seen a handful of times. Its specificity is not known. The specimen comprised blood, sampled from a patient whose treatment included radiotherapy and nephrectomy. The rearrangement joins TRBV7-8 to TRBJ2-7; tentatively, D is TRBD2 (5 bases). This sequence originates from a woman in her 70s with renal cell carcinoma. CDR3 region: CASSLRRGNYEQYF. The DNA of the CDR3 is TGTGCCAGCAGCTTAAGACGGGGTAACTACGAGCAGTACTTC.